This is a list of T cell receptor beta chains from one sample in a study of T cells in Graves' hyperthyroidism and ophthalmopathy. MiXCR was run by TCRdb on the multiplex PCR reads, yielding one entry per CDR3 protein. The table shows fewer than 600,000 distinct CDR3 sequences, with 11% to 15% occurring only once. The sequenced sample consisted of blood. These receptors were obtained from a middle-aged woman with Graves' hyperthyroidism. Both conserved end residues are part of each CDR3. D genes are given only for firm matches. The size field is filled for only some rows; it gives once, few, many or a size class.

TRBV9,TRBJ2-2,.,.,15,TGTGCCAGCAGCGTAGAGATGGAGGGCACCGGGGAGCTGTTTTTT,CASSVEMEGTGELFF
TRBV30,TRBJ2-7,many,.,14,TGTGCCTGGAGTGTGGTGGTTAGCCCCTACGAGCAGTACTTC,CAWSVVVSPYEQYF
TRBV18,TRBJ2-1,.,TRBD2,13,TGTGCCAGCTCACCAAGCGGGAGAAATGAGCAGTTCTTC,CASSPSGRNEQFF
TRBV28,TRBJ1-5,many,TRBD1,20,TGTGCCAGCAGTACCAATCCGACAGGGGTGCATACTGACCGTAATCAGCCCCAGCATTTT,CASSTNPTGVHTDRNQPQHF
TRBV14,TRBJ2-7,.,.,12,TGTGCCAGCAGCCACACCAGGGAGAAGCAGTACTTC,CASSHTREKQYF
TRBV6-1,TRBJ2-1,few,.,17,TGTGCCAGCAGTTCCCGGACAACTAGCCTCTCCTACAATGAGCAGTTCTTC,CASSSRTTSLSYNEQFF
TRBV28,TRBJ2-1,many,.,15,TGTGCCAGCAGTACTGGGGCCTCATTCCCGAATGAGCAGTTCTTC,CASSTGASFPNEQFF
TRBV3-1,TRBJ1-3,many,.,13,TGTGCCAGCAGAAACAGGGCGGAAAACACCATATATTTT,CASRNRAENTIYF
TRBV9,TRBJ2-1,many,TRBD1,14,TGTGCCAGCAGCGACCGGGACAGGGGTCATGAGCAGTTCTTC,CASSDRDRGHEQFF
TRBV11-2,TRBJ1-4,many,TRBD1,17,TGTGCCAGCAGCTTACTTCGAGGACAGGGAACTAATGAAAAACTGTTTTTT,CASSLLRGQGTNEKLFF
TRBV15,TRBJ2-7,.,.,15,TGTGCCACCAGCAGGACAGGAGCCACATCCTACGAGCAGTACTTC,CATSRTGATSYEQYF
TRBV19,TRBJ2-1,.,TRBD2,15,TGTGCCAGTAGTACTCCGGGACTACGTGTGGATGAGCAGTTCTTC,CASSTPGLRVDEQFF
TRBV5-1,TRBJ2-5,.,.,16,TGCGCCAGCAGCCCGACCGGGACCGTCTACCAAGAGACCCAGTACTTC,CASSPTGTVYQETQYF
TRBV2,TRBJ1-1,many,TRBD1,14,TGTGCCAGCATGACGGGACAGCCAACCACTGAAGCTTTCTTT,CASMTGQPTTEAFF
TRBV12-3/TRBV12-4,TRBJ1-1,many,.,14,TGTGCCAGCAGTTTAGATCCGGGAAGGGGTGAAGCTTTCTTT,CASSLDPGRGEAFF
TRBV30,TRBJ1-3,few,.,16,TGTGCCTGGAGTGGCCCAAGGACACTATCTGGAAACACCATATATTTT,CAWSGPRTLSGNTIYF
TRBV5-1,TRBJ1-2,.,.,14,TGCGCCAGCAGCCCGCAGGGGAATGACTATGGCTACACCTTC,CASSPQGNDYGYTF
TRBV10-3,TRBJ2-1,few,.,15,TGTGCCATCAGTGGTGCTAGCGACTCCTACAATGAGCAGTTCTTC,CAISGASDSYNEQFF
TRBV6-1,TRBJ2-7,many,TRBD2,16,TGTGCCAGCAGTGAAGGAGGACTAGCGGATACCTACGAGCAGTACTTC,CASSEGGLADTYEQYF
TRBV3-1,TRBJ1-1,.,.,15,TGTGCCAGCAGCCAAGGAGAAAGGGGGTGGACTGAAGCTTTCTTT,CASSQGERGWTEAFF
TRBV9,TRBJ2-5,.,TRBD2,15,TGTGCCAGCAGCGAAGGTAGCGGGAGAGAGAAGACCCAGTACTTC,CASSEGSGREKTQYF
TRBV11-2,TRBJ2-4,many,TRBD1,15,TGTGCCAGCAGCCATTACAGGGGGCGAAGCAACATTCAGTACTTC,CASSHYRGRSNIQYF
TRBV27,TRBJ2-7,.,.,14,TGTGCCAGCAGTTTAAGGATGAGCTCCCACGAGCAGTACTTC,CASSLRMSSHEQYF
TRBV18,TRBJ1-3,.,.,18,TGTGCCAGCTCACCAGAACCTCCCGGACATCTCTCTGGAAACACCATATATTTT,CASSPEPPGHLSGNTIYF
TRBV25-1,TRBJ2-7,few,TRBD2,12,TGTGCGTGTAGCGGGAGGGCTGGCGAGCAGTACTTC,CACSGRAGEQYF
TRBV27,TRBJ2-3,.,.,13,TGTGCCAGCACCATGTGGGGAACCGATACGCAGTATTTT,CASTMWGTDTQYF
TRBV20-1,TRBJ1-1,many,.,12,TGCAGTGCTAGAGGACAGAACACTGAAGCTTTCTTT,CSARGQNTEAFF
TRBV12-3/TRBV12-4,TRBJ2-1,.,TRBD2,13,TGTGCCAGCAGTTTAGGGACTAGCTATGAGCAGTTCTTC,CASSLGTSYEQFF
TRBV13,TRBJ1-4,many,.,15,TGTGCCAGCAGCTTATTCCCGGAATTACCTGAAAAACTGTTTTTT,CASSLFPELPEKLFF
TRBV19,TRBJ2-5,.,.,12,TGTGCCAGTAGTAATAGTCAAGAGACCCAGTACTTC,CASSNSQETQYF
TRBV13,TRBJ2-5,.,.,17,TGTGCCAGTAGACGGCTTAACTTAGGGGTTGATTTTGAGACCCAGTACTTC,CASRRLNLGVDFETQYF
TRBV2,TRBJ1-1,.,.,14,TGTGCCAGCAGTGAGACCGAGGGGTACACTGAAGCTTTCTTT,CASSETEGYTEAFF
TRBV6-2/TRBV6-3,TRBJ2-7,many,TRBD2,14,TGTGCCAGCAGTACGGGCGGGAGCCGTTACGAGCAGTACTTC,CASSTGGSRYEQYF
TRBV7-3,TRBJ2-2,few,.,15,TGTGCCAGCAGCTTGCGACAGGCAATAACCGGGGAGCTGTTTTTT,CASSLRQAITGELFF
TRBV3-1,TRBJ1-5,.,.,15,TGTGCCAGCAGCCAAAGTTGGCAGCCCTATCAGCCCCAGCATTTT,CASSQSWQPYQPQHF
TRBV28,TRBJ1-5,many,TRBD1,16,TGTGCCAGCAGTTCCTTACAGGGGATTAGCAATCAGCCCCAGCATTTT,CASSSLQGISNQPQHF
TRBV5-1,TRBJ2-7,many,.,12,TGCGCCAGCAGCGAGGACGGCTACGAGCAGTACTTC,CASSEDGYEQYF
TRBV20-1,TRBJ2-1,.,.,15,TGCAGTGCTAGAGATCTTGCGGAGTCCTACAATGAGCAGTTCTTC,CSARDLAESYNEQFF
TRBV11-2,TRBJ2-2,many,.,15,TGTGCCAGCAGCTCCGCGAACCCGAACACCGGGGAGCTGTTTTTT,CASSSANPNTGELFF
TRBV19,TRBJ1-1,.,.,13,TGTGCCAGTAGTTCCCAGAGGGGCACTGAAGCTTTCTTT,CASSSQRGTEAFF
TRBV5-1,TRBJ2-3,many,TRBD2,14,TGCGCCAGCAGCCGAGCGGGGAGCACAGATACGCAGTATTTT,CASSRAGSTDTQYF
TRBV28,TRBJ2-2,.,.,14,TGTGCCAGCAGTCCGTTAATTGGGGCAGGGGAGCTGTTTTTT,CASSPLIGAGELFF
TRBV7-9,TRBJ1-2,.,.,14,TGTGCCAGCAGCTTATTGGGGGAAGAGTATGGCTACACCTTC,CASSLLGEEYGYTF
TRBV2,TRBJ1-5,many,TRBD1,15,TGTGCCAGCAGGGTACCGGGGACAGGGAATCAGCCCCAGCATTTT,CASRVPGTGNQPQHF
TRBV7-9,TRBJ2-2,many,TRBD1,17,TGTGCCAGCAGCTTCGACCCGGGACAGGGGGCAAGCGGGGAGCTGTTTTTT,CASSFDPGQGASGELFF
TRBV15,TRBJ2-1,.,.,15,TGTGCCACCAGCAGAGGGCACAGGGATGGCAATGAGCAGTTCTTC,CATSRGHRDGNEQFF
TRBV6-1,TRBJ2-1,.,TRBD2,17,TGTGCCAGCAGTGAAGTCGGGCTAGCGGGAGGGCCCAATGAGCAGTTCTTC,CASSEVGLAGGPNEQFF
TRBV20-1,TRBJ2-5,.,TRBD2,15,TGCAGTGCTAGACCCCCCTTCGGGGGGGGAGAGACCCAGTACTTC,CSARPPFGGGETQYF
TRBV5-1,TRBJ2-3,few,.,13,TGCGCCAGCAGAAGGTTGGGGGCAGATACGCAGTATTTT,CASRRLGADTQYF
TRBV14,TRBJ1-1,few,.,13,TGTGCCAGCAGCCAAGGGGGGGCAGGGGAAGCTTTCTTT,CASSQGGAGEAFF
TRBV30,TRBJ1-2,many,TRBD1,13,TGTGCCTGGAGAAACGCAGGGGGCTATGGCTACACCTTC,CAWRNAGGYGYTF
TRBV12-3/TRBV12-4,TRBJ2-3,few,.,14,TGTGCCAGCAGCCGAAATTTAGCCCCAGATACGCAGTATTTT,CASSRNLAPDTQYF
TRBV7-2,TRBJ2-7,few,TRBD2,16,TGTGCCAGCAGCTTAGGCACAGGGACAACGGGGGGGGAGCAGTACTTC,CASSLGTGTTGGEQYF
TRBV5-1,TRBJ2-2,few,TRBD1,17,TGCGCCAGCAGCCCCACCCCCGACAGGGGCATGACCGGGGAGCTGTTTTTT,CASSPTPDRGMTGELFF
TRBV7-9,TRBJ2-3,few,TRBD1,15,TGTGCCAGCAGCAACAGACAGGGGAGCACAGATACGCAGTATTTT,CASSNRQGSTDTQYF